Shown below are 23 T cell receptor beta chains from a single sample sequenced in a study of cytomegalovirus exposure and HLA in healthy donors. The PCR employed 60 Vbeta primers together with 13 Jbeta primers. Here immunoSEQ multiplex PCR was the method, and the copy in TCRdb shows in-frame clones only, minus some. The sample includes about 110,000 clones, 60% to 85% seen only once; the top ten take more than 4.5%. Sequencing was performed on PBMCs. The receptors derive from a female donor in good health and CMV-seropositive.

V is TRBV5-1 and J is TRBJ2-5, with 14 bases identical to TRBD2. CDR3 length equals 16 residues. Unmatched junction bases numbered 8, after V lost 5 bases and J lost 5 bases. Germline V gives CDR1 SGHRS, CDR2 YFSETQ. The CDR3 DNA sequence: TGCGCCAGCAGAGGGACTAGCGGGAGTGTGGTTGAGACCCAGTACTTC. Its translation: CASRGTSGSVVETQYF.

The chain joins TRBV29-1 to TRBJ2-7; 10 nucleotides agree with TRBD2. The germline gives CDR1 SQVTM, CDR2 ANQGSEA. This CDR3 contains 13 residues. V lost 5 bases and J lost 6; bases outside the gene matches: 7. The CDR3 DNA is TGCAGCGTTCCTAGCGGGAGAAAGTGCGAGCAGTACTTC. This translates into CSVPSGRKCEQYF.

Only one count was recorded for this clone. The chain joins TRBV7-2 to TRBJ2-4; weak D call: TRBD1 (6 bases). Trimming shortened V by 7 bases and J by 5 bases, and 12 bases separated the two germline ends. The germline CDR1 and CDR2 sequences are SGHTA and FQGNSA. There are 13 residues in the CDR3. The CDR3 is CASTSGAQNIQYF. In nucleotides, the CDR3 is TGTGCCAGCACTTCAGGGGCACAAAACATTCAGTACTTC.

The chain recombines TRBV9 with TRBJ2-1; TRBD2 agrees at 12 bases. This CDR3 contains 15 residues. Germline CDR1 reads SGDLS; CDR2 reads YYNGEE. Trimming cost V 4 bases and J 6 bases; bases outside gene matches: 5. For the CDR3, the DNA is TGTGCCAGCAGCCCTAGCGGGAGGGCGGGCAATGAGCAGTTCTTC. This codes for CASSPSGRAGNEQFF.

J is TRBJ1-4 and V is TRBV6-5; D gene unclear. Trimming shortened V by 8 bases and J by 8 bases, and 12 bases separated the two germline ends. Germline assignment: CDR1 MNHEY and CDR2 SVGAGI. This CDR3 comprises 12 residues. CDR3 region: CASERSGEKLFF. The CDR3 DNA reads TGTGCCAGCGAGAGGAGCGGCGAAAAACTGTTTTTT.

The chain employs TRBV5-1 and TRBJ1-4, with 7 bases fitting TRBD1. Germline values: CDR1 SGHRS, CDR2 YFSETQ. This CDR3 is built from 17 residues. With 4 bases clipped from V and 3 bases from J, the junction kept 12 bases outside the gene matches. CDR3 nucleotides: TGCGCCAGCAGCCCTTACTTAGTCGGGACAGCTAATGAAAAACTGTTTTTT. Translated: CASSPYLVGTANEKLFF.

The chain is built from TRBV7-2 and TRBJ1-1; D gene unclear. The CDR3 runs to 12 residues. V dropped 5 bases and J dropped 5 bases, with 9 bases sitting between them. Germline CDR1 reads SGHTA; CDR2 reads FQGNSA. CDR3 region: CASSPFLTEAFF. DNA of the CDR3: TGTGCCAGCAGCCCCTTTTTGACTGAAGCTTTCTTT.

This clone was seen a few times. The chain has TRBV5-1 and TRBJ2-3; 14 bases match TRBD2. The J segment lost 1 base and the V segment lost 4 bases, leaving 2 bases of the junction unmatched. CDR3 length: 16 amino acids. Germline CDR1 reads SGHRS; CDR2 reads YFSETQ. The CDR3 reads CASSAGLAGGTDTQYF. The CDR3 nucleotides are TGCGCCAGCAGCGCGGGACTAGCGGGGGGCACAGATACGCAGTATTTT. The full variable domain, its missing parts supplied by reference TRBV5-1 and TRBJ2-3, is KAGVTQTPRYLIKTRGQQVTLSCSPISGHRSVSWYQQTPGQGLQFLFEYFSETQRNKGNFPGRFSGRQFSNSRSEMNVSTLELGDSALYLCASSAGLAGGTDTQYFGPGTRLTVL.

The genes are TRBV27 and TRBJ1-3; a weak D match, TRBD1 (5 bases). Germline lookup yields CDR1 MNHEY and CDR2 SMNVEV (reference sequence). This CDR3 contains 19 residues. Trimming took off 5 bases at V and 1 base at J, with 24 bases between the two ends. CDR3 DNA: TGTGCCAGCAGTCCCACGGCAGGGTTTTCGAGACTTTCTGGAAACACCATATATTTT. Its protein product is CASSPTAGFSRLSGNTIYF.

This chain joins TRBV9 and TRBJ2-2; 12 bases agree with TRBD2. This CDR3 spans 18 amino acids. J lost 4 bases, V lost 0 bases, and 7 bases had no gene match. The V gene's germline CDR1 is SGDLS and CDR2 YYNGEE. The CDR3 bases are TGTGCCAGCAGCGTAGGAGCTAGCGGGGGGGCGGCCACCGGGGAGCTGTTTTTT. It specifies CASSVGASGGAATGELFF.

This clone was counted once. The CDR3 here is CSTTLSGVGEQFF. CDR3 DNA sequence: TGCAGCACAACCCTGTCCGGGGTTGGTGAGCAGTTCTTC. The rearrangement joins TRBV29-1 to TRBJ2-1, with a tentative D call TRBD2 (5 bases). V was clipped by 8 bases and J by 9 bases, with 20 bases between them. The germline gives CDR1 SQVTM, CDR2 ANQGSEA. The CDR3 covers 13 residues.

The chain recombines TRBV10-2 with TRBJ2-1; D possibly corresponds to TRBD1 (5 bases). The CDR3 runs to 15 residues. Germline CDR1 is WSHSY and CDR2 is SAAADI. V was cut by 2 bases and J by 6 bases, with 14 bases left in between. CDR3 nucleotide sequence: TGCGCCAGCAGTGAGGCATTGGGGCTACTCAATGAGCAGTTCTTC. Translation: CASSEALGLLNEQFF.

The chain is built from TRBV28 and TRBJ2-5; TRBD1 matches 8 bases. The better agreement between TRBJ2-7 and the DNA end casts doubt on the J call. The CDR3 sequence is 14 residues long. The germline CDR1 and CDR2 sequences are MDHEN and SYDVKM. CDR3 amino acids: CASKGAGGTNEQYF. The CDR3 nucleotides read TGTGCCAGCAAAGGGGCAGGGGGCACGAACGAGCAGTACTTC.

This clone showed up just a few times. The chain combines TRBV5-1 with TRBJ2-5, with 8 bases aligning to TRBD1. The CDR3 has 13 residues. The germline CDR1 and CDR2 sequences are SGHRS and YFSETQ. V lost 1 base and J lost 4; bases outside the gene matches: 0. The CDR3 region is CASSLQGAETQYF. In DNA form, the CDR3 reads TGCGCCAGCAGCTTGCAGGGGGCAGAGACCCAGTACTTC.

V is TRBV7-8 and J is TRBJ1-5, with no clear D. The CDR3 runs 15 residues. The V gene's germline CDR1 is SGHVS and CDR2 FQNEAQ. Between the trimmed V and J ends, which lost 1 base and 7 bases, there was a span of 14 bases. CDR3 sequence reads: CASSLGTRRGQPQHF. The CDR3 nucleotides are TGTGCCAGCAGCTTAGGAACGCGGCGCGGGCAGCCCCAGCATTTT.

The chain joins TRBV19 to TRBJ1-3, with D perhaps TRBD1 (6 bases). The CDR3 runs 14 residues. V lost 6 bases to trimming and J lost 4 bases, with 13 bases between them. Germline assignment: CDR1 LNHDA and CDR2 SQIVND (reference sequence). This CDR3 reads CASRNTGTGNTIYF. The CDR3, as DNA: TGTGCCAGTAGGAATACAGGGACCGGAAACACCATATATTTT. Based on the CDR3 plus reference TRBV19 and TRBJ1-3, the full variable domain is DGGITQSPKYLFRKEGQNVTLSCEQNLNHDAMYWYRQDPGQGLRLIYYSQIVNDFQKGDIAEGYSVSREKKESFPLTVTSAQKNPTAFYLCASRNTGTGNTIYFGEGSWLTVV.

Worth noting for this clone: The sample has other DNA sequences that encode this CDR3 too. This chain connects TRBV5-1 to TRBJ2-5, with D possibly matching TRBD1 (6 bases). Looked up from germline, CDR1 is SGHRS and CDR2 is YFSETQ. The CDR3 spans 16 residues. Deletions cut 4 bases from V and 4 bases from J, with 20 bases between. The CDR3 coding sequence is TGCGCCAGCAGCCTAAACAACAACCAGGGGATAGAGACCCAGTACTTC. It specifies CASSLNNNQGIETQYF.

In this sample, this clone turned up once. The gene calls are TRBV5-1 and TRBJ2-3, with 11 positions matching TRBD2. CDR1 and CDR2 (germline): SGHRS, YFSETQ. J was trimmed by 1 base and V by 0 bases; bases with no gene match: 4. The CDR3 has 17 residues. Here the CDR3 reads CASSLVAGGHRTDTQYF. The CDR3, as DNA: TGCGCCAGCAGCTTGGTAGCGGGGGGGCATCGCACAGATACGCAGTATTTT. The full variable domain, completed using reference TRBV5-1 and TRBJ2-3, is KAGVTQTPRYLIKTRGQQVTLSCSPISGHRSVSWYQQTPGQGLQFLFEYFSETQRNKGNFPGRFSGRQFSNSRSEMNVSTLELGDSALYLCASSLVAGGHRTDTQYFGPGTRLTVL.

The rearrangement links TRBV7-9 to TRBJ2-2, with 8 bases aligning to TRBD1. CDR1 is SEHNR, CDR2 FQNEAQ, per germline (reference sequence). V lost 5 bases, J lost 7 bases, and 9 bases stayed unmatched. This CDR3 is 15 amino acids long. CDR3 nucleotides: TGTGCCAGCAGCGCGCACAGGGGGTTGAGCGGGGAGCTGTTTTTT. Amino acids: CASSAHRGLSGELFF.

The chain has TRBV2 and TRBJ1-3; 8 bases are shared with TRBD1. Germline V gives CDR1 SNHLY, CDR2 FYNNEI. After removal of 6 bases from V and 3 bases from J, the junction contained 7 bases not matched to a gene. This CDR3 contains 15 residues. The DNA of the CDR3 is TGTGCCAGCAGGGCGGACAGGGTAGATGGAAACACCATATATTTT. Translated: CASRADRVDGNTIYF.

This sequence joins TRBV5-4 and TRBJ2-5, with 13 bases that match TRBD2. V was pared by 2 bases and J by 4 bases, with 5 bases of the junction left unmatched. Germline-derived CDR1 and CDR2 are SGHNT and YYREEE (reference sequence). The CDR3 sequence is 16 residues long. The CDR3 DNA reads as TGTGCCAGCAGCTTCTCACGACTAGCGGGAGGAGAGACCCAGTACTTC. Its translation is CASSFSRLAGGETQYF.

The V gene is TRBV10-3, the J gene TRBJ1-3; tentatively, D is TRBD1 (5 bases). Per germline, CDR1 ENHRY and CDR2 SYGVKD. The CDR3 has 16 amino acids. V was pared by 3 bases and J by 1 base, with 13 bases between. The CDR3 DNA follows: TGTGCCATCAGTGACCCATCCAGGGTTTCTGGAAACACCATATATTTT. Protein sequence: CAISDPSRVSGNTIYF.

The chain couples TRBV15 to TRBJ1-3, with 10 bases that match TRBD1. Germline CDR1 reads LNHNV; CDR2 reads YYDKDF (reference sequence). The trim removed 2 bases at V and 0 bases at J, leaving 1 base unmatched. This CDR3 is 16 amino acids long. The chain's CDR3 is CATSRRTGGSGNTIYF. The CDR3 DNA sequence: TGTGCCACCAGCAGAAGGACAGGGGGCTCTGGAAACACCATATATTTT.